This T cell receptor beta chain comes out of a study of blood T cell repertoires in COVID-19. Only one count was recorded for this clone. Each participant's cohort was designated according to participant-reported clinical history. All recovered Cohort 3 donors got two negative PCRs, got clearance, or saw symptom resolution. The repertoire was sequenced with immunoSEQ multiplex PCR; TCRdb's copy has only in-frame clones and lacks some. The data show a few hundred thousand clones, with roughly 85% seen just once and around a sixth held by the top ten. The receptor was derived from a man aged 40-50 years who had recovered from COVID-19. Sequenced material: PBMCs or T cells enriched from blood (not recorded which).

The CDR3 bases are TGTGCCAGCAGTCCCGATTTTCTGCGGGGGGGTTCCTACGAGCAGTACTTC. It yields the protein CASSPDFLRGGSYEQYF. This chain links TRBV28 with TRBJ2-7, with 9 bases matching TRBD2. The CDR3 covers 17 residues. After removal of 5 bases from V and 1 base from J, the junction contained 12 bases not matched to a gene. Germline CDR1 MDHEN, CDR2 SYDVKM.